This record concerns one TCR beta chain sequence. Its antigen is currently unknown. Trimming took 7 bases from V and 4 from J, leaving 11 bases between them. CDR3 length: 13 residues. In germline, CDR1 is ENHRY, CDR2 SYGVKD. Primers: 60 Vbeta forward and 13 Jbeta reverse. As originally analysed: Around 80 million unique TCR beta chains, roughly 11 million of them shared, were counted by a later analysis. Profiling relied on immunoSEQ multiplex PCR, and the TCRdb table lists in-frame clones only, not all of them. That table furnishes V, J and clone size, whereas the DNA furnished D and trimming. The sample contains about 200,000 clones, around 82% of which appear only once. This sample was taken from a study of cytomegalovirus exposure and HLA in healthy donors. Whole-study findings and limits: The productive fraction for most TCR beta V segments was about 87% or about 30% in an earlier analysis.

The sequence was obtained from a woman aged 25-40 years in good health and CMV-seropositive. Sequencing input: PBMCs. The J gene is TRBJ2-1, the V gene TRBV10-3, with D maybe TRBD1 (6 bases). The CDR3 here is CAINRELYNEQFF. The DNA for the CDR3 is TGTGCCATCAACAGGGAACTTTACAATGAGCAGTTCTTC.